This T cell receptor (beta chain) is from a study of technical replicates of blood from several donors. There are 15 residues in the CDR3. The V end was cut by 1 base, the J end by 4 bases, with 14 bases between. CDR1 is SGHAT and CDR2 is FQNNGV in the germline V gene. Only in-frame clones appear in the TCRdb table, and some are missing; sequencing was by immunoSEQ multiplex PCR. Of approximately 82,000 clones listed, around 96% are singletons. This receptor was taken from a human donor in good health. Input material: T cells isolated from PBMCs. The chain combines TRBV11-2 with TRBJ2-7; maybe TRBD2 (6 bases). Here the CDR3 reads CASSLVATGGYEQYF. Here the CDR3 DNA reads TGTGCCAGCAGCTTAGTAGCCACAGGAGGGTACGAGCAGTACTTC.